A single sample gave rise to the 16 T cell receptor beta chains below, sequenced in a study of blood T cell repertoires in COVID-19 (dated by TCRdb to the early 2020s). Receptor amplification or capture employed the immunoSEQ multiplex PCR assay. This is the immuneACCESS table as TCRdb keeps it, with only in-frame sequences that have V and J called. A part of the clones is gone; compared with another copy, unresolved V genes explain less than half, and the rest is unexplained. The sample records about 140,000 clones, nearly 90% of which are singletons. Jointly, the top ten make up approximately 1.8% of the sample. The source material was peripheral blood. The receptors stem from a man aged 65 to 85 with acute or convalescent COVID-19.

The CDR3 nucleotides are TGCAGTGCTAGTGGCTCAGGGATTGAAGCTTTCTTT. Encoded protein: CSASGSGIEAFF. This sequence joins TRBV20-1 and TRBJ1-1; the D gene is possibly TRBD1 (5 bases). The CDR3 loop spans 12 amino acids. The V end was cut by 3 bases, the J end by 7 bases, with 12 bases between. Germline V gene lookup returns CDR1 DFQATT and CDR2 SNEGSKA (reference sequence).

The chain combines TRBV5-6 with TRBJ1-4; the match to TRBD1 covers 9 bases. V trimming: 3 bases; J trimming: 4 bases; junction bases outside the gene matches: 4. CDR1 is SGHDT and CDR2 is YYEEEE in the germline V gene. The CDR3 contains 15 residues. The CDR3 reads CASSWGQGGNEKLFF. The CDR3 nucleotides read TGTGCCAGCAGCTGGGGACAGGGTGGTAATGAAAAACTGTTTTTT. Full variable domain (remainder filled in from reference TRBV5-6 and TRBJ1-4): DAGVTQSPTHLIKTRGQQVTLRCSPKSGHDTVSWYQQALGQGPQFIFQYYEEEERQRGNFPDRFSGHQFPNYSSELNVNALLLGDSALYLCASSWGQGGNEKLFFGSGTQLSVL.

The chain has TRBV6-1 and TRBJ2-7, with 16 bases matching TRBD2. V lost 4 bases and J lost 2; bases outside the gene matches: 5. CDR1 is MNHNS, CDR2 SASEGT, per germline. The CDR3 is made up of 17 amino acids. The CDR3 coding sequence is TGTGCCAGCAGTGCCGGGACTAGCGGGAGGGGGACCTACGAGCAGTACTTC. Protein sequence: CASSAGTSGRGTYEQYF.

The chain recombines TRBV6-5 with TRBJ1-1, with D perhaps matching TRBD1 (6 bases). The CDR3 runs to 14 residues. Between the trimmed V and J ends, which lost 2 bases and 1 base, there was a span of 8 bases. Germline V gene sequence: CDR1 MNHEY, CDR2 SVGAGI. CDR3: CASSYNRENTEAFF. CDR3 coding DNA: TGTGCCAGCAGTTACAACAGGGAGAACACTGAAGCTTTCTTT.

The V gene is TRBV7-9, the J gene TRBJ1-2; D uncertain. Germline-derived CDR1 and CDR2 are SEHNR and FQNEAQ (reference sequence). The CDR3 is made up of 15 amino acids. V lost 2 bases to trimming and J lost 1 base, with 11 bases between them. CDR3 in DNA: TGTGCCAGCAGCTTATTCGACACCAGTAACTATGGCTACACCTTC. Protein: CASSLFDTSNYGYTF. Combining the CDR3 with reference TRBV7-9 and TRBJ1-2 gives the whole variable domain DTGVSQNPRHKITKRGQNVTFRCDPISEHNRLYWYRQTLGQGPEFLTYFQNEAQLEKSRLLSDRFSAERPKGSFSTLEIQRTEQGDSAMYLCASSLFDTSNYGYTFGSGTRLTVV.

The chain links TRBV7-9 to TRBJ1-1; 11 bases match TRBD1. This CDR3 region has 16 residues. J gave up 6 bases and V 6 bases, and 12 bases lay outside the gene matches. Germline-derived CDR1 and CDR2 are SEHNR and FQNEAQ (reference sequence). The CDR3, as DNA: TGTGCCAGCAGAAGCGGACAGGGGGCGAGGTTGGCTGAAGCTTTCTTT. Its translation is CASRSGQGARLAEAFF.

This clone was seen once. The V and J genes are TRBV6-5 and TRBJ1-1; D is uncertain. Trimming shortened V by 3 bases and J by 1 base, and 9 bases separated the two germline ends. The CDR3 sequence is 14 residues long. The germline V gene encodes CDR1 MNHEY and CDR2 SVGAGI. This chain's CDR3 is CASSYSGKNTEAFF. CDR3 sequence (DNA): TGTGCCAGCAGTTATTCCGGGAAGAACACTGAAGCTTTCTTT.

This clone was seen just once. The rearrangement links TRBV28 to TRBJ2-2, with D possibly TRBD2 on 7 matching bases. Germline V lookup: CDR1 MDHEN, CDR2 SYDVKM. Trimming took off 5 bases at V and 1 base at J, with 11 bases between the two ends. The CDR3 extends over 15 amino acids. The DNA of the CDR3 is TGTGCCAGCAGTCCGAGGGGGGGGAACACCGGGGAGCTGTTTTTT. Amino acids: CASSPRGGNTGELFF.

As concerns this clone: A junction end diverges from the germline sequence, so it may reflect a read error. CDR3 sequence: CASSLAAYNEQFF. DNA of the CDR3: TGTGCCAGCAGCCTAGCGGCATACAATGAGCAGTTCTTC. The chain uses TRBV7-9 and TRBJ2-1; TRBD2 matches 7 bases. Germline V lookup: CDR1 SEHNR, CDR2 FQNEAQ (reference sequence). CDR3 size: 13 residues.

In its sample, this clone was seen once. The V gene is TRBV6-5, the J gene TRBJ1-4; possible D gene TRBD1, 5 bases. V shed 5 bases and J shed 4 bases, with 14 bases lying between them. This CDR3 is 15 amino acids long. Per the germline V gene, CDR1 is MNHEY and CDR2 is SVGAGI. The CDR3 sequence is CASSRGDTDNEKLFF. CDR3 in DNA: TGTGCCAGCAGTCGGGGGGATACGGATAATGAAAAACTGTTTTTT.

The V gene is TRBV18, the J gene TRBJ2-7, with 9 positions matching TRBD2. In germline, CDR1 is KGHSH, CDR2 LQKENI. This CDR3 comprises 16 residues. J gave up 5 bases and V 2 bases, and 10 bases lay outside the gene matches. The CDR3 loop reads CASSPKGASGVDEQYF. The CDR3 DNA reads as TGTGCCAGCTCACCAAAGGGGGCTAGCGGGGTCGACGAGCAGTACTTC. Based on the CDR3 plus reference TRBV18 and TRBJ2-7, the full variable domain is NAGVMQNPRHLVRRRGQEARLRCSPMKGHSHVYWYRQLPEEGLKFMVYLQKENIIDESGMPKERFSAEFPKEGPSILRIQQVVRGDSAAYFCASSPKGASGVDEQYFGPGTRLTVT.

The chain has TRBV3-1 (or the pseudogene TRBV3-2) and TRBJ1-1, with 10 bases lining up with TRBD1. This CDR3 is 15 amino acids long. CDR1 and CDR2 from the germline V gene are LGHDT and YNNKEL (reference sequence). With 2 bases clipped from V and 5 bases from J, the junction kept 5 bases outside the gene matches. The CDR3 sequence: CASSQRTGGWTEAFF. The CDR3 nucleotides read TGTGCCAGCAGCCAAAGGACAGGGGGTTGGACTGAAGCTTTCTTT.

V gene TRBV19 combines with J gene TRBJ2-7; maybe TRBD1 (7 bases). V shed 8 bases and J shed 9 bases, with 23 bases lying between them. The CDR3 covers 14 residues. Germline loops: CDR1 LNHDA, CDR2 SQIVND (reference sequence). The CDR3 DNA reads as TGTGCCAGTGGACTTCAGGGGGACTCCTCCCGGCAGTACTTC. It codes for CASGLQGDSSRQYF.

This clone showed up just once. The rearrangement links TRBV5-1 to TRBJ2-1, with 10 bases identical to TRBD2. This CDR3 has 15 residues. CDR1 and CDR2 from the germline V gene are SGHRS and YFSETQ. After removal of 0 bases from V and 6 bases from J, the junction contained 3 bases not matched to a gene. The CDR3 is CASSLASGGSNEQFF. As DNA, the CDR3 is TGCGCCAGCAGCTTGGCTAGCGGGGGCTCCAATGAGCAGTTCTTC.

The V call is TRBV5-4, the J call TRBJ2-1, with 13 nucleotides matching TRBD2. The CDR3 is made up of 15 amino acids. The J segment lost 5 bases and the V segment lost 4 bases, leaving 3 bases of the junction unmatched. The V gene's germline CDR1 is SGHNT and CDR2 YYREEE (reference sequence). The CDR3 coding sequence is TGTGCCAGCAGCCCTGGGACTAGCGGGGACAATGAGCAGTTCTTC. This sequence encodes CASSPGTSGDNEQFF.

Only one count was recorded for this clone. The chain couples TRBV29-1 to TRBJ1-2, with 8 bases aligning to TRBD1. The CDR3 extends over 14 amino acids. V shed 7 bases and J 2 bases; nucleotides not matched to a gene: 9. Germline V gives CDR1 SQVTM, CDR2 ANQGSEA. The CDR3 DNA follows: TGCAGCGCCCCAGGACAGGGCGAAAACTATGGCTACACCTTC. Translating it yields CSAPGQGENYGYTF.